This T cell receptor (beta chain) originates from a study of blood T cell repertoires in COVID-19. About the study: Cohort 3 donors were reported recovered after two negative PCRs, clearance, or symptom resolution. In each case, the material was cDNA or gDNA derived from T cells, B-cell-depleted T cells, or PBMCs.

TCRdb's table, derived via immunoSEQ multiplex PCR, lists solely in-frame clones and lacks some. In the table there are approximately 360,000 clones, 87% of which are singletons. This clone was recorded only once. Donors were grouped by their self-reported clinical history. What was sequenced was PBMCs or T cells enriched from blood (not recorded which). The TCR sequence derives from a man aged 35 to 55 in a cohort exposed to, infected with or recovered from COVID-19 (not recorded which).

The CDR3 loop is CASSYSPQGPYEQYF. CDR3 bases: TGTGCCAGCAGTTACTCTCCACAGGGTCCCTACGAGCAGTACTTC. This chain uses TRBV6-5 with TRBJ2-7; possible D gene TRBD1, 6 bases. The CDR3 has 15 residues. Germline V gene lookup returns CDR1 MNHEY and CDR2 SVGAGI. Trimming left V 0 bases short and J 2 bases short, with 11 bases between.